This T cell receptor beta chain was captured by sequencing in a study of blood T cell repertoires in COVID-19. The wider study: There were acute and convalescent COVID-19 samples, and they came from the United States, Italy and Spain.

The study counted Cohort 3 donors as recovered given two negative PCRs, clearance, or symptom resolution. CDR3 size: 16 residues. The V gene lost 4 bases and the J gene lost 4 bases, with 16 bases spanning the gap. Germline loops: CDR1 SGHDN, CDR2 FVKESK. TCRdb keeps only in-frame clones here, not all; method: immunoSEQ multiplex PCR. The sample has more than 200,000 clones, approximately 90% seen once. The sequenced sample consisted of PBMCs or T cells enriched from blood (not recorded which). The V call is TRBV14, the J call TRBJ1-4; D is unresolved. The receptor was isolated from a man aged 40-55 years who had recovered from COVID-19. DNA for the CDR3: TGTGCCAGCAGCCTTACGCGGTCGATTGTTAATGAAAAACTGTTTTTT. This translates into CASSLTRSIVNEKLFF.